Described below is a single T cell receptor beta chain sequence and its context. The sample is drawn from a study of blood T cell repertoires in COVID-19. The V gene's germline CDR1 is SGHAT and CDR2 FQNNGV. The CDR3 length is 13 residues. The germline V and J ends were trimmed by 5 bases and 8 bases, with 15 bases remaining between them. The protocol was immunoSEQ multiplex PCR, while the TCRdb copy is restricted to in-frame clones and leaves out a portion. The data hold over 200,000 clones, with 70% to 90% observed a single time. Sequencing was performed on PBMCs or T cells enriched from blood (not recorded which). This sequence joins TRBV11-2 and TRBJ1-2; D unresolved. This receptor was taken from a woman aged 40 to 50 with acute COVID-19. The CDR3 region is CASSTVRRRGYTF. CDR3 sequence (DNA): TGTGCCAGCAGCACCGTGCGGCGGAGGGGCTACACCTTC.